Presented here are 23 T cell receptor beta chains from one specimen sequenced in a study of T cell responses to AZD1222 COVID-19 vaccine. The repertoire was sequenced with immunoSEQ multiplex PCR; TCRdb's copy has only in-frame clones and lacks some. Of roughly 100,000 clones in the sample, approximately 87% were seen once. The sample in question was peripheral blood, obtained 28 days after the second AZD1222 dose. The receptors come from an adult who received the AZD1222 COVID-19 vaccine.

This clone appeared once. This chain uses TRBV7-2 with TRBJ2-1, with TRBD2 identical over 10 bases. With 6 bases clipped from V and 0 bases from J, the junction kept 8 bases outside the gene matches. This CDR3 spans 17 amino acids. Germline loops: CDR1 SGHTA, CDR2 FQGNSA. CDR3 bases: TGTGCCAGCAGATCAACCCCTAGCGGGAGCTCCTACAATGAGCAGTTCTTC. It encodes CASRSTPSGSSYNEQFF. The full variable domain, in which reference TRBV7-2 and TRBJ2-1 provide the parts outside the CDR3, is GAGVSQSPSNKVTEKGKDVELRCDPISGHTALYWYRQSLGQGLEFLIYFQGNSAPDKSGLPSDRFSAERTGGSVSTLTIQRTQQEDSAVYLCASRSTPSGSSYNEQFFGPGTRLTVL.

This chain links TRBV7-3 with TRBJ1-1; D not resolved. The CDR3 covers 13 residues. The germline CDR1 and CDR2 sequences are SGHTA and FQGTGA. V was trimmed by 5 bases and J by 0 bases, leaving 7 bases between them. In DNA, the CDR3 is TGTGCCAGCAGCGTCAGTATGAACACTGAAGCTTTCTTT. Residues: CASSVSMNTEAFF.

The V call is TRBV6-5, the J call TRBJ2-3; D assignment may be TRBD1 or TRBD2 (5 bases each). Germline-derived CDR1 and CDR2 are MNHEY and SVGAGI. CDR3 length equals 15 residues. With 0 bases removed from V and 4 bases from J, the gap between germline ends came to 11 bases. In DNA, the CDR3 is TGTGCCAGCAGTTACTCGTCCGGGGCCCCAGATACGCAGTATTTT. It encodes CASSYSSGAPDTQYF.

The chain couples TRBV19 to TRBJ2-1; tentative D call: TRBD2 (6 bases). V was clipped by 3 bases and J by 4 bases, with 13 bases between them. The CDR3 sequence is 15 residues long. Per the germline V gene, CDR1 is LNHDA and CDR2 is SQIVND (reference sequence). CDR3 amino acids: CASSIPGLPYNEQFF. The CDR3 DNA is TGTGCCAGTAGTATTCCGGGACTGCCATACAATGAGCAGTTCTTC.

This clone was counted between two and nine times. The chain recombines TRBV19 with TRBJ2-7; a possible D gene is TRBD1 (5 bases). The CDR3 contains 13 residues. The germline gives CDR1 LNHDA, CDR2 SQIVND (reference sequence). The V and J ends lost 5 bases and 7 bases respectively, with 15 bases between them. This chain's CDR3 is CASSPGPLGEQYF. The CDR3 DNA follows: TGTGCCAGTAGTCCAGGGCCCCTGGGGGAGCAGTACTTC.

The chain employs TRBV15 and TRBJ2-2; D is undetermined. The germline V gene encodes CDR1 LNHNV and CDR2 YYDKDF (reference sequence). The CDR3 runs to 15 residues. The germline V and J ends were trimmed by 7 bases and 7 bases, with 19 bases remaining between them. CDR3 region: CATTDRPPLGGELFF. The CDR3 DNA is TGTGCCACCACTGATAGGCCTCCTCTGGGCGGGGAGCTGTTTTTT.

The chain employs TRBV28 and TRBJ1-1; 8 bases align to TRBD1. Germline CDR1 and CDR2: MDHEN and SYDVKM. Losses at the gene ends were 1 base for V and 0 bases for J; bases not matched to a gene: 7. The CDR3 covers 17 residues. The CDR3 loop is CASSLSGQGGLNTEAFF. The CDR3 nucleotides read TGTGCCAGCAGTTTATCCGGACAGGGCGGATTGAACACTGAAGCTTTCTTT.

The V call is TRBV19, the J call TRBJ1-2; 10 bases agree with TRBD1. With V trimmed by 10 bases and J by 2 bases, 7 bases remained unmatched. The germline CDR1 and CDR2 sequences are LNHDA and SQIVND (reference sequence). The CDR3 is made up of 14 amino acids. This CDR3 is CATQRQGANYGYTF. The CDR3 DNA reads as TGTGCCACCCAAAGACAGGGGGCGAACTATGGCTACACCTTC.

The chain couples TRBV5-4 to TRBJ1-2, with 7 bases identical to TRBD1. The CDR3 totals 16 residues. Germline loops: CDR1 SGHNT, CDR2 YYREEE (reference sequence). V gave up 4 bases and J gave up 0 bases; unmatched junction bases: 9. CDR3 amino acids: CASSTPQGQTNYGYTF. CDR3 nucleotide sequence: TGTGCCAGCAGCACCCCCCAGGGACAGACTAACTATGGCTACACCTTC.

The rearrangement uses TRBV18 and TRBJ1-2; tentative D call: TRBD1 (5 bases). The CDR3 length is 14 residues. The V gene's germline CDR1 is KGHSH and CDR2 LQKENI. V gave up 3 bases and J gave up 0 bases, with 8 bases separating them. Here the CDR3 reads CASSPQGTNYGYTF. DNA of the CDR3: TGTGCCAGCTCACCCCAGGGCACTAACTATGGCTACACCTTC. The variable domain in full, with the rest retrieved from reference TRBV18 and TRBJ1-2, is NAGVMQNPRHLVRRRGQEARLRCSPMKGHSHVYWYRQLPEEGLKFMVYLQKENIIDESGMPKERFSAEFPKEGPSILRIQQVVRGDSAAYFCASSPQGTNYGYTFGSGTRLTVV.

This clone has a handful of counts. V gene TRBV13 combines with J gene TRBJ1-4, with 9 bases matching TRBD1. Trimming took 3 bases from V and 7 from J; bases not matched to a gene: 18. Germline CDR1 is PRHDT and CDR2 is FYEKMQ (reference sequence). This CDR3 comprises 19 residues. This chain's CDR3 is CASSLLRDREFPKGEKLFF. The CDR3 DNA sequence: TGTGCCAGCAGCTTGCTCCGGGACAGGGAGTTCCCTAAGGGTGAAAAACTGTTTTTT.

The V gene is TRBV5-1, the J gene TRBJ2-1, with TRBD2 identical over 7 bases. This CDR3 is built from 13 residues. V lost 3 bases to trimming and J lost 8 bases; unmatched junction nucleotides: 5. Per germline, CDR1 SGHRS and CDR2 YFSETQ. The CDR3 region is CASSSGLPYEQFF. DNA of the CDR3: TGCGCCAGCAGCTCGGGACTACCTTATGAGCAGTTCTTC.

The chain couples TRBV29-1 to TRBJ2-5; TRBD1 might be the D (6 bases). Deletions cut 3 bases from V and 3 bases from J, with 8 bases between. CDR1 and CDR2 (germline): SQVTM, ANQGSEA. CDR3 length: 12 residues. This chain's CDR3 is CSVDRGEETQYF. DNA of the CDR3: TGCAGCGTTGACAGGGGAGAAGAGACCCAGTACTTC.

The chain combines TRBV11-3 with TRBJ2-1; 11 bases line up with TRBD2. CDR1 and CDR2 (germline): SGHNT, YENEEA. Trimming took 5 bases from V and 9 from J; bases not matched to a gene: 3. This CDR3 is built from 13 residues. The CDR3 DNA is TGTGCCAGCAGCACCGGACTAGCGGGTGAGCAGTTCTTC. Its translation: CASSTGLAGEQFF.

This rearrangement joins TRBV5-1 to TRBJ1-1, with D possibly TRBD1 on 5 matching bases. CDR3 length: 13 residues. Germline V gene data show CDR1 as SGHRS and CDR2 as YFSETQ. Between the trimmed V and J ends, which lost 6 bases and 8 bases, there was a span of 17 bases. The CDR3 spells CASTPEGEGEAFF. In nucleotides, the CDR3 is TGCGCCAGCACCCCCGAAGGGGAGGGAGAAGCTTTCTTT.

In its sample, this clone was seen once. The chain combines TRBV5-4 with TRBJ2-3, with D maybe TRBD2 (6 bases). The ends were cut back, 7 bases at V and 6 bases at J, with 18 bases in the middle. The CDR3 runs to 14 residues. CDR1 and CDR2 (germline): SGHNT, YYREEE (reference sequence). The CDR3 nucleotides are TGTGCCAGCGCCATGAGTGGGAGGAGTGATACGCAGTATTTT. Protein product: CASAMSGRSDTQYF.

The chain has TRBV10-3 and TRBJ2-7; D might be TRBD1 (6 bases). This CDR3 is built from 13 residues. The V end lost 7 bases, the J end lost 3 bases, and 13 bases lay between the germline ends. Germline V gene data show CDR1 as ENHRY and CDR2 as SYGVKD. For the CDR3, the DNA is TGTGCCATCACCGGGACAAAGGACTACGAGCAGTACTTC. It codes for CAITGTKDYEQYF.

The chain combines TRBV27 with TRBJ1-2; 8 bases map to TRBD1. Germline assignment: CDR1 MNHEY and CDR2 SMNVEV (reference sequence). CDR3 length: 16 residues. Trimming took 0 bases from V and 4 from J; bases not matched to a gene: 7. CDR3 residues: CASSLSSRGRIYGYTF. The CDR3 nucleotides read TGTGCCAGCAGTTTATCGAGCAGGGGGCGAATCTATGGCTACACCTTC.

The rearrangement uses TRBV20-1 and TRBJ2-2; D perhaps matches TRBD1 (6 bases). CDR1 DFQATT and CDR2 SNEGSKA come from the germline V gene (reference sequence). This CDR3 is built from 15 residues. The V and J ends lost 3 bases and 3 bases respectively, with 14 bases between them. The CDR3 here is CSASRSGVDTGELFF. CDR3 DNA sequence: TGCAGTGCTAGTCGCTCAGGGGTTGACACCGGGGAGCTGTTTTTT.

The V call is TRBV25-1, the J call TRBJ1-1; D not certain. CDR1 is MGHDK, CDR2 SYGVNS, per germline. This CDR3 contains 13 residues. The V and J ends lost 4 bases and 1 base respectively, with 7 bases between them. CDR3 protein: CASSGPANTEAFF. CDR3 coding DNA: TGTGCCAGCAGTGGGCCAGCGAACACTGAAGCTTTCTTT.

As DNA, the CDR3 is TGTGCCAGCAGTTGGGGACTAGCGGGAGGAACCGGGGAGCTGTTTTTT. Translation: CASSWGLAGGTGELFF. J is TRBJ2-2 and V is TRBV27, with 15 nucleotides matching TRBD2. Germline CDR1 MNHEY, CDR2 SMNVEV (reference sequence). The junction had 2 bases not matched to a gene; V was cut back by 4 bases and J by 5 bases. The CDR3 runs to 16 residues.

V is TRBV19 and J is TRBJ1-2, with 9 positions matching TRBD1. Trimming removed 5 bases from V and 5 bases from J; junction bases left unmatched: 6. The CDR3 contains 14 residues. From germline, CDR1 is LNHDA and CDR2 SQIVND (reference sequence). CDR3 coding DNA: TGTGCCAGTAGTTGGGACAGGGAACTATATGGCTACACCTTC. It specifies CASSWDRELYGYTF.

Only a few counts were recorded for this clone. CDR3 sequence (DNA): TGTGCCACCGGAGGTAGCGGGAGAATTAGGTCAAGCACAGATACGCAGTATTTT. This gives the protein CATGGSGRIRSSTDTQYF. The rearrangement uses TRBV24-1 and TRBJ2-3; TRBD2 matches 9 bases. Trimming removed 9 bases from V and 0 bases from J; junction bases left unmatched: 15. The CDR3 loop spans 18 amino acids. In germline, CDR1 is KGHDR, CDR2 SFDVKD.